The 27 T cell receptor beta chains below come from one sample, sequenced in a study of T-cell reconstitution after alpha-beta-depleted transplantation in children. TCRbeta library preparation incorporated unique molecular identifiers. One entry per CDR3 protein, called by TCRdb with MiXCR from the PCR reads. The data show 90,000 to 100,000 distinct CDR3 sequences, 23% seen once. The material was PBMCs, obtained before TCRalphabeta/CD19-depleted stem cell transplant. Receptors were obtained from a boy between 2 and 10 years old with acute lymphoblastic leukemia, due to receive a stem cell transplant.

This clonotype was counted a few times. The rearrangement joins TRBV12-3 or TRBV12-4 to TRBJ2-7; no clear D. The V end lost 5 bases, the J end lost 6 bases, and 14 bases lay between the germline ends. The CDR3 length is 13 residues. Here the CDR3 reads CASSRAPSREQYF. As DNA, the CDR3 is TGTGCCAGCAGTCGCGCCCCCTCGCGCGAGCAGTACTTC.

This clonotype was seen a few times. The V call is TRBV10-3, the J call TRBJ2-7; 9 bases are a match to TRBD1. Per the germline V gene, CDR1 is ENHRY and CDR2 is SYGVKD. This CDR3 region has 14 residues. Losses at the gene ends were 4 bases for V and 3 bases for J; bases not matched to a gene: 4. The CDR3 DNA reads TGTGCCATCAGTGGGTTGACAGGGGGCTACGAGCAGTACTTC. It translates to CAISGLTGGYEQYF.

The chain employs TRBV7-7 and TRBJ2-2; 7 positions match TRBD1. V lost 4 bases to trimming and J lost 5 bases; unmatched junction nucleotides: 4. Looked up from germline, CDR1 is SSHAT and CDR2 is FNYEAQ (reference sequence). The CDR3 covers 14 residues. The CDR3 sequence is CASSSQGVTGELFF. CDR3 in DNA: TGTGCCAGCAGCTCCCAGGGGGTAACCGGGGAGCTGTTTTTT.

This clonotype was detected only a few times. The chain couples TRBV29-1 to TRBJ2-5; D is undetermined. Germline V gene sequence: CDR1 SQVTM, CDR2 ANQGSEA. The length of the CDR3 is 13 residues. Trimming took 6 bases from V and 7 from J, leaving 18 bases between them. The CDR3 loop reads CSVTPARRGTQYF. The CDR3 DNA sequence: TGCAGCGTGACCCCGGCCAGACGAGGGACCCAGTACTTC. The whole variable domain, remainder taken from reference TRBV29-1 and TRBJ2-5, is SAVISQKPSRDICQRGTSLTIQCQVDSQVTMMFWYRQQPGQSLTLIATANQGSEATYESGFVIDKFPISRPNLTFSTLTVSNMSPEDSSIYLCSVTPARRGTQYFGPGTRLLVL.

The chain has TRBV7-3 and TRBJ2-3, with 8 nucleotides matching TRBD2. V dropped 3 bases and J dropped 10; count of bases not matched to a gene: 3. This CDR3 comprises 12 residues. CDR1 SGHTA and CDR2 FQGTGA come from the germline V gene. Written as DNA, the CDR3 is TGTGCCAGCAGCTTTCCGGGACTAGCGCAGTATTTT. Protein product: CASSFPGLAQYF.

This clonotype was detected many times. The chain employs TRBV27 and TRBJ2-5; tentatively, D is TRBD1 or TRBD2 (5 bases each). V lost 7 bases and J lost 3, with 9 bases in between. Germline V CDR1 and CDR2: MNHEY, SMNVEV (reference sequence). The CDR3 spans 12 residues. The CDR3 spells CASNGAKETQYF. CDR3 in DNA: TGTGCCAGCAACGGGGCCAAAGAGACCCAGTACTTC.

This clonotype was seen a handful of times. The V and J genes are TRBV2 and TRBJ2-2; D unclear. Germline-derived CDR1 and CDR2 are SNHLY and FYNNEI. This CDR3 is 15 amino acids long. Between the trimmed V and J ends, which lost 4 bases and 2 bases, there was a span of 11 bases. In DNA, the CDR3 is TGTGCCAGCAGTGGGTCCCAACGCAACACCGGGGAGCTGTTTTTT. It yields the protein CASSGSQRNTGELFF.

The rearrangement joins TRBV20-1 to TRBJ2-1, with D hard to call. Looked up from germline, CDR1 is DFQATT and CDR2 is SNEGSKA (reference sequence). V shed 2 bases and J shed 5 bases, with 4 bases lying between them. This CDR3 comprises 11 residues. The CDR3 loop reads CSARPHNEQFF. The CDR3 nucleotides are TGCAGTGCTAGACCCCACAATGAGCAGTTCTTC.

The chain couples TRBV5-4 to TRBJ2-7; TRBD1 is a possible D gene (5 bases). Per germline, CDR1 SGHNT and CDR2 YYREEE (reference sequence). V lost 4 bases and J 6 bases, leaving 11 bases between the germline ends. There are 12 residues in the CDR3. The CDR3, as DNA: TGTGCCAGCAGCCTTGGCCAGGGCGAGCAGTACTTC. Translated: CASSLGQGEQYF. The entire variable domain, with the rest obtained from reference TRBV5-4 and TRBJ2-7, is as follows: ETGVTQSPTHLIKTRGQQVTLRCSSQSGHNTVSWYQQALGQGPQFIFQYYREEENGRGNFPPRFSGLQFPNYSSELNVNALELDDSALYLCASSLGQGEQYFGPGTRLTVT.

This clonotype was counted only a few times. The CDR3 coding sequence is TGTGCCAGCAGCCAAGAGGCGACTAGCGGTTACAATGAGCAGTTCTTC. It encodes CASSQEATSGYNEQFF. The chain is built from TRBV4-2 and TRBJ2-1, with 9 bases matching TRBD2. The CDR3 is 16 residues long. The trim removed 0 bases at V and 4 bases at J, leaving 4 bases unmatched. CDR1 LGHNA and CDR2 YNFKEQ come from the germline V gene.

The gene calls are TRBV20-1 and TRBJ2-7; the D call may be TRBD1 or TRBD2 (5 bases each). The V end was cut by 6 bases, the J end by 4 bases, with 16 bases between. Germline CDR1 DFQATT, CDR2 SNEGSKA (reference sequence). The CDR3 totals 13 residues. CDR3 bases: TGCAGTGCCACCGGGACCAATTCTTACGAGCAGTACTTC. It is translated as CSATGTNSYEQYF.

This clonotype has just a few counts. The V gene is TRBV24-1, the J gene TRBJ2-2; D perhaps matches TRBD1 (5 bases). This CDR3 is 13 amino acids long. Trimming stripped 10 bases from V and 2 bases from J, with 10 bases between. Germline CDR1 KGHDR, CDR2 SFDVKD. This CDR3 is CATGRANTGELFF. CDR3 coding DNA: TGTGCCACGGGCAGGGCCAACACCGGGGAGCTGTTTTTT.

V is TRBV28 and J is TRBJ2-2, with D perhaps matching TRBD2 (6 bases). Between the trimmed V and J ends, which lost 7 bases and 1 base, there was a span of 7 bases. The germline CDR1 and CDR2 sequences are MDHEN and SYDVKM. This CDR3 spans 13 amino acids. The chain's CDR3 is CASTRGNTGELFF. As DNA, the CDR3 is TGTGCCAGCACGCGGGGGAACACCGGGGAGCTGTTTTTT.

The V gene is TRBV4-1, the J gene TRBJ2-1, with D unclear. The CDR3 covers 10 residues. Germline lookup yields CDR1 MGHRA and CDR2 YSYEKL. The ends were cut back, 1 base at V and 10 bases at J, with 2 bases in the middle. This CDR3 reads CASSQGEQFF. In DNA form, the CDR3 reads TGCGCCAGCAGCCAAGGGGAGCAGTTCTTC.

The V and J genes are TRBV4-3 and TRBJ2-6, with D possibly being TRBD2 (7 bases). This CDR3 spans 15 amino acids. Germline V CDR1 and CDR2: LGHNA, YSLEER. The V end was cut by 4 bases, the J end by 7 bases, with 14 bases between. CDR3 sequence reads: CASSRGEGTANVLTF. As DNA, the CDR3 is TGCGCCAGCAGCCGCGGGGAGGGGACAGCCAACGTCCTGACTTTC.

This clonotype appeared a few times. The rearrangement uses TRBV20-1 and TRBJ2-7; D gene unclear. Germline values: CDR1 DFQATT, CDR2 SNEGSKA (reference sequence). The CDR3 covers 16 residues. Trimming took 0 bases from V and 0 from J, leaving 15 bases between them. The CDR3 loop reads CSARDTSGSFSYEQYF. In DNA form, the CDR3 reads TGCAGTGCTAGAGATACCTCAGGCTCTTTCTCCTACGAGCAGTACTTC.

This chain joins TRBV5-1 and TRBJ2-5; D ambiguous. Per germline, CDR1 SGHRS and CDR2 YFSETQ. Trimming took off 0 bases at V and 5 bases at J, with 11 bases between the two ends. The CDR3 is made up of 14 amino acids. The CDR3 here is CASSLVQGGETQYF. DNA of the CDR3: TGCGCCAGCAGCTTGGTACAAGGTGGGGAGACCCAGTACTTC.

This chain joins TRBV15 and TRBJ1-4; weak D call: TRBD1 (5 bases). CDR1 and CDR2 (germline): LNHNV, YYDKDF (reference sequence). Trimming stripped 0 bases from V and 5 bases from J, with 16 bases between. The length of the CDR3 is 17 residues. The CDR3 sequence: CATSRERGRLPNEKLFF. The CDR3 coding sequence is TGTGCCACCAGCAGAGAACGGGGCCGCCTACCGAATGAAAAACTGTTTTTT.

V gene TRBV28 combines with J gene TRBJ2-6; D gene uncertain. The CDR3 extends over 14 amino acids. V lost 2 bases and J lost 0, with 2 bases in between. Per germline, CDR1 MDHEN and CDR2 SYDVKM. The CDR3 region has the DNA TGTGCCAGCAGTTTACACTCTGGGGCCAACGTCCTGACTTTC. Translated, it gives CASSLHSGANVLTF.

Here the CDR3 DNA reads TGTGCTAGTGCCCCAACCGGGACTTACAATGAGCAGTTCTTC. Protein product: CASAPTGTYNEQFF. The chain employs TRBV12-5 and TRBJ2-1; a weak D match, TRBD2 (6 bases). Germline-derived CDR1 and CDR2 are LGHNT and FRNRAP. Trimming removed 7 bases at V and 4 bases at J, with 14 bases between. The CDR3 covers 14 residues.

The V call is TRBV7-3, the J call TRBJ2-3, with D possibly matching TRBD2 (6 bases). The CDR3 has 15 amino acids. CDR1 and CDR2 (germline): SGHTA, FQGTGA. V lost 5 bases and J lost 4, with 16 bases in between. The CDR3 loop reads CASSRSGGAADTQYF. The CDR3 nucleotides are TGTGCCAGCAGCCGTAGCGGAGGGGCCGCAGATACGCAGTATTTT.

This chain joins TRBV15 and TRBJ2-6; 7 nucleotides align to TRBD1. The CDR3 loop spans 17 amino acids. Losses at the gene ends were 5 bases for V and 0 bases for J; bases not matched to a gene: 7. Germline lookup yields CDR1 LNHNV and CDR2 YYDKDF (reference sequence). CDR3 region: CATSPTGESSGANVLTF. The CDR3 DNA is TGTGCCACCAGCCCCACAGGGGAAAGCTCTGGGGCCAACGTCCTGACTTTC.

This clonotype was observed a handful of times. The chain carries TRBV4-2 and TRBJ2-3, with TRBD2 as a possible D gene (6 bases). CDR3 size: 16 residues. Germline V gene lookup returns CDR1 LGHNA and CDR2 YNFKEQ. Trimming shortened V by 0 bases and J by 6 bases, and 16 bases separated the two germline ends. In nucleotides, the CDR3 is TGTGCCAGCAGCCAAGAAAGCGGAGGGGCCGCGGATACGCAGTATTTT. It yields the protein CASSQESGGAADTQYF.

The genes are TRBV7-8 and TRBJ2-7, with D hard to call. Germline CDR1 reads SGHVS; CDR2 reads FQNEAQ. V was shortened by 2 bases and J by 8 bases, with 13 bases between the two germline ends. This CDR3 contains 13 residues. CDR3 DNA sequence: TGTGCCAGCAGCTTATCCACAGATTACAAGCAGTACTTC. Translating it yields CASSLSTDYKQYF.

The rearrangement joins TRBV7-3 to TRBJ2-7; D might be TRBD1 (6 bases). The CDR3 runs to 14 residues. The germline V gene has CDR1 SGHTA and CDR2 FQGTGA. Trimming left V 2 bases short and J 6 bases short, with 14 bases between. The CDR3 DNA reads as TGTGCCAGCAGCTTAGCCCAGGACAGTCTCGAGCAGTACTTC. Its protein product is CASSLAQDSLEQYF.

V usage is TRBV7-9 and J usage is TRBJ2-1, with D perhaps matching TRBD2 (5 bases). Germline values: CDR1 SEHNR, CDR2 FQNEAQ (reference sequence). The ends were cut back, 3 bases at V and 1 base at J, with 10 bases in the middle. The CDR3 totals 15 residues. DNA of the CDR3: TGTGCCAGCAGCTTTCCGAGGGTGTCCTACAATGAGCAGTTCTTC. Its translation: CASSFPRVSYNEQFF.

This clonotype showed up many times. This rearrangement joins TRBV10-3 to TRBJ2-7; D not certain. This CDR3 comprises 13 residues. Trimming removed 1 base at V and 4 bases at J, with 8 bases between. Germline CDR1 and CDR2: ENHRY and SYGVKD. This CDR3 is CAISEWAVYEQYF. In DNA form, the CDR3 reads TGTGCCATCAGTGAGTGGGCAGTGTACGAGCAGTACTTC.